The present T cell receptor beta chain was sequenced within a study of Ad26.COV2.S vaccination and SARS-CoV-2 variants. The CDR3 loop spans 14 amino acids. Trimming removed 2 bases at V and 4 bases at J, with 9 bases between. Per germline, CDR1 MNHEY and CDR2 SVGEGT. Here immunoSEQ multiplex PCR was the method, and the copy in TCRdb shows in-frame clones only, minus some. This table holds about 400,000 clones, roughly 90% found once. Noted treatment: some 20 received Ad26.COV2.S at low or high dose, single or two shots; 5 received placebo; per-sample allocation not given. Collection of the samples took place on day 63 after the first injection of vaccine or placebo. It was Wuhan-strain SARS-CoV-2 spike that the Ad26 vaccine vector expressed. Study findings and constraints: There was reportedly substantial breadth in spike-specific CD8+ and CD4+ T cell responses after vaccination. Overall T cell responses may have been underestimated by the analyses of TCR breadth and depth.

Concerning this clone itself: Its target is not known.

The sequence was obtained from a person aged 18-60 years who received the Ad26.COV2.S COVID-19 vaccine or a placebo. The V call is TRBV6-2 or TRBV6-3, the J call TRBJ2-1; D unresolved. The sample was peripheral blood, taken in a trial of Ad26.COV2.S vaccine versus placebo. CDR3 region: CASSYGVAYNEQFF. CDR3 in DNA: TGTGCCAGCAGTTACGGTGTAGCTTACAATGAGCAGTTCTTC.